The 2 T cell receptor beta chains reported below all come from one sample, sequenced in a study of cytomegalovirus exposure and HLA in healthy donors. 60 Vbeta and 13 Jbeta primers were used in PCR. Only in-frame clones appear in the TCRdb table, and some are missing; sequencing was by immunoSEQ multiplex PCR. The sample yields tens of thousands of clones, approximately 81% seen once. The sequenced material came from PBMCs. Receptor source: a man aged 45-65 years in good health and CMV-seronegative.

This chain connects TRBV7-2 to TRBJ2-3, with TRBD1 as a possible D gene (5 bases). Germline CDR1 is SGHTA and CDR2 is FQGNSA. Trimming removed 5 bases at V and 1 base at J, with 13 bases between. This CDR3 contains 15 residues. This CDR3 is CASSGQGVGTDTQYF. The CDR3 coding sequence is TGTGCCAGCAGCGGCCAGGGTGTTGGCACAGATACGCAGTATTTT.

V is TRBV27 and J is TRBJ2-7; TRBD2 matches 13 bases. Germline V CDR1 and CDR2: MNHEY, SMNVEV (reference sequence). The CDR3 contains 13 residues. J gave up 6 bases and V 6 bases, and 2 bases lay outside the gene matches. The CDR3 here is CASRGLAGPEQYF. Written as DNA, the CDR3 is TGTGCCAGCAGGGGACTAGCGGGACCCGAGCAGTACTTC.